The 7 T cell receptor beta chains in this list originate from one sample, sequenced in a study of blood T cells in healthy people across ages. A second about 6 to 12 cycle PCR used barcoded and J-beta primers. One entry per CDR3 protein results from TCRdb running MiXCR on the 5' RACE reads. The table shows about 1.4 million distinct CDR3 sequences, with approximately 60% occurring only once. The sample taken for sequencing was blood. These receptors all stem from a man between 18 and 35 years old in good health.

To note about this clonotype: A much bigger clone sits one base away, suggesting this may be a read error. The rearrangement links TRBV20-1 to TRBJ2-5; tentatively, D is TRBD1 (5 bases). The DNA end is a closer match to TRBJ2-7, so the J assignment may be wrong. CDR1 is DFQATT, CDR2 SNEGSKA, per germline (reference sequence). This CDR3 contains 12 residues. CDR3 nucleotides: TGCAGTGCTAGAGATCAGGGTTCCGAGCAGTACTTC. Protein product: CSARDQGSEQYF.

The V gene is TRBV27, the J gene TRBJ1-1, with D perhaps matching TRBD1 (5 bases). Germline V lookup: CDR1 MNHEY, CDR2 SMNVEV (reference sequence). There are 15 residues in the CDR3. The ends were cut back, 4 bases at V and 0 bases at J, with 12 bases in the middle. In DNA form, the CDR3 reads TGTGCCAGCAGTTCCGTAGGACAACTGAACACTGAAGCTTTCTTT. As protein: CASSSVGQLNTEAFF.

There are a few counts of this clonotype. The chain is built from TRBV12-3 or TRBV12-4 and TRBJ1-2; the D gene is possibly TRBD1 (6 bases). The germline V and J ends were trimmed by 6 bases and 4 bases, with 12 bases remaining between them. The CDR3 has 13 amino acids. The CDR3 region has the DNA TGTGCCAGCAGAGAAACAGGGTTCTATGGCTACACCTTC. Amino acid sequence: CASRETGFYGYTF.

This chain joins TRBV20-1 and TRBJ2-7, with 15 bases fitting TRBD2. Germline CDR1 reads DFQATT; CDR2 reads SNEGSKA (reference sequence). The V gene end was trimmed by 6 bases and the J gene end by 1 base; junction bases not matched to a gene: 19. The CDR3 is 20 residues long. The CDR3 spells CSAREGAAGTSGRISYEQYF. CDR3 in DNA: TGCAGTGCCAGGGAGGGTGCTGCCGGGACTAGCGGGAGGATTTCCTACGAGCAGTACTTC.

The CDR3 loop is CASSVGGRTAVRETQYF. DNA of the CDR3: TGTGCCAGCAGCGTAGGAGGACGGACAGCCGTTAGGGAGACCCAGTACTTC. The chain is built from TRBV7-2 and TRBJ2-5; maybe TRBD1 (6 bases). Germline CDR1 is SGHTA and CDR2 is FQGNSA. V lost 5 bases, J lost 5 bases, and 24 bases lay in between. The length of the CDR3 is 17 residues. The whole variable domain, remainder taken from reference TRBV7-2 and TRBJ2-5, is GAGVSQSPSNKVTEKGKDVELRCDPISGHTALYWYRQSLGQGLEFLIYFQGNSAPDKSGLPSDRFSAERTGGSVSTLTIQRTQQEDSAVYLCASSVGGRTAVRETQYFGPGTRLLVL.

The chain joins TRBV21-1 to TRBJ2-7. TRBV21-1 is shown as a pseudogene. The CDR3 extends over 15 amino acids. This chain's CDR3 is CASSKAMTGSCEQYF. The CDR3 coding sequence is TGTGCCAGCAGCAAAGCGATGACGGGCTCCTGCGAGCAGTACTTC.

The chain has TRBV29-1 and TRBJ2-7; D might be TRBD1 (6 bases). CDR3 size: 14 residues. CDR1 is SQVTM and CDR2 is ANQGSEA in the germline V gene. Between the trimmed V and J ends, which lost 6 bases and 6 bases, there was a span of 21 bases. The CDR3 region has the DNA TGCAGCGTGGAAATTTCAGGGGTTTTGAGCGAGCAGTACTTC. It yields the protein CSVEISGVLSEQYF.